The 22 T cell receptor beta chains below were found in one sample sequenced in a study of vaccination and CD4 T cells after COVID-19. Their recognized antigens are unknown. Time point denoted: late sampling 161 to 241 days after vaccination in a few convalescent patients. Treatment meaning: approximately 10-day PBMC culture with coronavirus spike peptide pools or control peptides (ViraFEST assay). Sequenced with the Oncomine TCR Beta short-read assay was DNA taken from cultured CD4+ T cells. From the PCR reads, TCRdb called clonotypes with MiXCR, one entry per CDR3 protein. The repertoire holds about 21,000 distinct CDR3 sequences, with about 40% as singletons. The material sequenced was CD4+ T cells from blood, cultured in vitro, taken about 7 months after SARS-CoV-2 vaccination. All receptors come from a human donor who had recovered from COVID-19.

This clonotype turned up a few times. The chain joins TRBV6-5 to TRBJ2-2, with D unresolved. Germline CDR1 is MNHEY and CDR2 is SVGAGI. This CDR3 is built from 16 residues. V lost 2 bases and J lost 0, with 10 bases in between. CDR3 in DNA: TGTGCCAGCAGTTACGGGCCGGACCCGAACACCGGGGAGCTGTTTTTT. Translated: CASSYGPDPNTGELFF.

V gene TRBV28 combines with J gene TRBJ1-2; D may be TRBD1 (6 bases). CDR1 is MDHEN, CDR2 SYDVKM, per germline. V was shortened by 7 bases and J by 4 bases, with 16 bases between the two germline ends. CDR3 length: 14 amino acids. DNA of the CDR3: TGTGCCAGCAAACCCCGGGACACGATCTATGGCTACACCTTC. It specifies CASKPRDTIYGYTF.

This clonotype was observed a handful of times. The rearrangement joins TRBV6-2 or TRBV6-3 to TRBJ2-1; D gene uncertain. The V end was cut by 7 bases, the J end by 9 bases, with 10 bases between. The CDR3 contains 11 residues. Germline CDR1 and CDR2: MNHEY and SVGEGT. CDR3 protein: CASTHVGEQFF. For the CDR3, the DNA is TGTGCCAGCACCCATGTGGGTGAGCAGTTCTTC.

This chain uses TRBV2 with TRBJ1-5; D call uncertain. V was clipped by 5 bases and J by 4 bases, with 9 bases between them. This CDR3 comprises 13 residues. CDR1 is SNHLY and CDR2 is FYNNEI in the germline V gene. CDR3 bases: TGTGCCAGCAGTATTCAGCCGAATCAGCCCCAGCATTTT. Translating gives CASSIQPNQPQHF.

The chain links TRBV20-1 to TRBJ2-1; TRBD2 matches 7 bases. In germline, CDR1 is DFQATT, CDR2 SNEGSKA (reference sequence). The CDR3 loop spans 15 amino acids. V dropped 6 bases and J dropped 6; count of bases not matched to a gene: 14. CDR3 protein: CSAISGGIGSNEQFF. As DNA, the CDR3 is TGCAGTGCCATTTCGGGGGGAATCGGGTCCAATGAGCAGTTCTTC.

This clonotype was observed a handful of times. Here the CDR3 reads CASRLVGQETQYF. The CDR3 DNA reads as TGCGCCAGCAGGCTGGTGGGTCAAGAGACCCAGTACTTC. J is TRBJ2-5 and V is TRBV4-1, with no clear D. CDR1 and CDR2 from the germline V gene are MGHRA and YSYEKL. V was trimmed by 6 bases and J by 2 bases, leaving 10 bases between them. The CDR3 has 13 residues.

The genes are TRBV28 and TRBJ1-2, with a weak D call TRBD1 (6 bases). Germline V CDR1 and CDR2: MDHEN, SYDVKM. The V end lost 7 bases, the J end lost 3 bases, and 15 bases lay between the germline ends. The CDR3 sequence is 14 residues long. Here the CDR3 reads CASIQGNGYYGYTF. CDR3 sequence (DNA): TGTGCCAGCATCCAGGGGAACGGATACTATGGCTACACCTTC.

This chain links TRBV6-2 or TRBV6-3 with TRBJ1-6; D unresolved. The V and J ends lost 8 bases and 0 bases respectively, with 8 bases between them. This CDR3 comprises 14 residues. CDR1 is MNHEY, CDR2 SVGEGT, per germline. CDR3 protein: CASGRSSYNSPLHF. CDR3 bases: TGTGCCAGCGGGCGGAGCTCCTATAATTCACCCCTCCACTTT.

This clonotype was found a few times. The rearrangement uses TRBV6-4 and TRBJ2-1, with no clear D. Germline V gene data show CDR1 as MRHNA and CDR2 as SNTAGT. Between the trimmed V and J ends, which lost 5 bases and 7 bases, there was a span of 12 bases. This CDR3 region has 13 residues. The CDR3 nucleotides read TGTGCCAGCAGTTCCTCTACTGAGAATGAGCAGTTCTTC. As protein: CASSSSTENEQFF.

By proportion, this clonotype is medium-sized. The chain links TRBV20-1 to TRBJ1-5; D remains unclear. V lost 0 bases and J lost 3, with 6 bases in between. Looked up from germline, CDR1 is DFQATT and CDR2 is SNEGSKA (reference sequence). The CDR3 consists of 13 residues. The CDR3 spells CSARDRYNQPQHF. CDR3 DNA: TGCAGTGCTAGAGACAGGTACAATCAGCCCCAGCATTTT.

This clonotype showed up just a few times. The chain couples TRBV24-1 to TRBJ2-7; 9 bases are a match to TRBD1. V lost 2 bases, J lost 3 bases, and 10 bases stayed unmatched. This CDR3 is built from 17 residues. Germline assignment: CDR1 KGHDR and CDR2 SFDVKD. CDR3 coding DNA: TGTGCCACCAGTGATTCCGCTAGGACAGGGGCTGGCTACGAGCAGTACTTC. Translating it yields CATSDSARTGAGYEQYF.

This clonotype was seen more than once but under ten times. The CDR3 nucleotides are TGTGCCAGCAGCCTTAATAATTCACCCCTCCACTTT. Protein sequence: CASSLNNSPLHF. The genes are TRBV6-1 and TRBJ1-6; D uncertain. V shed 6 bases and J shed 5 bases, with 5 bases lying between them. The germline CDR1 and CDR2 sequences are MNHNS and SASEGT. CDR3 length: 12 amino acids.

The table lists this clonotype with a few counts. V usage is TRBV6-2 or TRBV6-3 and J usage is TRBJ1-5; a possible D gene is TRBD1 (5 bases). This CDR3 region has 15 residues. Germline assignment: CDR1 MNHEY and CDR2 SVGEGT. V was shortened by 5 bases and J by 0 bases, with 11 bases between the two germline ends. The CDR3 DNA reads as TGTGCCAGCAGTCGCCCAGGGTCTAGCAATCAGCCCCAGCATTTT. It encodes CASSRPGSSNQPQHF.

The chain uses TRBV24-1 and TRBJ2-3, with 12 bases fitting TRBD2. The CDR3 covers 17 residues. The germline V gene encodes CDR1 KGHDR and CDR2 SFDVKD. The junction had 5 bases not matched to a gene; V was cut back by 5 bases and J by 0 bases. CDR3 nucleotides: TGTGCCACCAGTGCCACTAGCGGGAGGACTAGCACAGATACGCAGTATTTT. Protein: CATSATSGRTSTDTQYF.

This clonotype was found a few times. This rearrangement joins TRBV20-1 to TRBJ2-2; TRBD2 aligns across 8 bases. Trimming at V came to 7 bases and at J to 5 bases, leaving 3 bases not matched to a gene. The germline V gene has CDR1 DFQATT and CDR2 SNEGSKA (reference sequence). The CDR3 is 12 amino acids. The CDR3, as DNA: TGCAGTGGGGCTAGCGGGACCGGGGAGCTGTTTTTT. Amino acid sequence: CSGASGTGELFF.

The rearrangement links TRBV20-1 to TRBJ1-2; D is perhaps TRBD1 (5 bases). Germline lookup yields CDR1 DFQATT and CDR2 SNEGSKA (reference sequence). This CDR3 spans 15 amino acids. Trimming removed 3 bases at V and 4 bases at J, with 18 bases between. CDR3 protein: CSARSNIWDRYGYTF. The CDR3 DNA sequence: TGCAGTGCTAGGAGCAACATTTGGGACCGCTATGGCTACACCTTC.

This clonotype is medium-sized (0.01 to 0.1%). This chain connects TRBV15 to TRBJ2-3, with 11 bases fitting TRBD2. Germline V lookup: CDR1 LNHNV, CDR2 YYDKDF (reference sequence). The V and J ends lost 4 bases and 4 bases, in that order; junction bases with no gene match: 4. The CDR3 totals 15 residues. CDR3 in DNA: TGTGCCACCAGCATACTAGCGGGAGCATCAGATACGCAGTATTTT. Amino acids: CATSILAGASDTQYF.

The rearrangement links TRBV10-1 to TRBJ1-1, with 11 bases that match TRBD1. The CDR3 length is 15 residues. With V trimmed by 6 bases and J by 4 bases, 7 bases remained unmatched. Per the germline V gene, CDR1 is WNHNN and CDR2 is SYGVQD (reference sequence). The CDR3 nucleotides are TGCGCCAGCAGCGTCGGACAGGGGGCGTCCACTGAAGCTTTCTTT. This gives the protein CASSVGQGASTEAFF.

This CDR3 is CASSERQGNQPQHF. The CDR3, as DNA: TGTGCCAGCAGTGAACGACAGGGTAATCAGCCCCAGCATTTT. The chain combines TRBV2 with TRBJ1-5; TRBD1 matches at 7 bases. The CDR3 loop spans 14 amino acids. Germline V gene lookup returns CDR1 SNHLY and CDR2 FYNNEI. V was pared by 2 bases and J by 4 bases, with 2 bases of the junction left unmatched.

The CDR3 loop is CSAWERGDEQFF. Here the CDR3 DNA reads TGCAGTGCTTGGGAAAGGGGTGATGAGCAGTTCTTC. The genes are TRBV20-1 and TRBJ2-1, with TRBD1 as a possible D gene (5 bases). Looked up from germline, CDR1 is DFQATT and CDR2 is SNEGSKA (reference sequence). The CDR3 has 12 residues. The V gene lost 5 bases and the J gene lost 8 bases, with 13 bases spanning the gap.

This clonotype has just a few counts. The V call is TRBV7-2, the J call TRBJ2-7, with 15 bases matching TRBD2. CDR3 length: 16 amino acids. V shed 5 bases, J shed 6 bases, and the junction held 8 bases outside the gene matches. Germline V lookup: CDR1 SGHTA, CDR2 FQGNSA. CDR3 residues: CASSPSGLAGGGEQYF. CDR3 sequence (DNA): TGTGCCAGCAGCCCCTCGGGACTAGCGGGAGGAGGCGAGCAGTACTTC.

The chain uses TRBV20-1 and TRBJ2-7; D assignment may be TRBD1 or TRBD2 (5 bases each). V gave up 3 bases and J gave up 3 bases, with 12 bases separating them. CDR1 and CDR2 (germline): DFQATT, SNEGSKA (reference sequence). The CDR3 is 13 residues long. CDR3 DNA: TGCAGTGCTAGTGATGGGGGTGACTACGAGCAGTACTTC. Amino acid sequence: CSASDGGDYEQYF.